The present entry profiles one TCR beta chain with its context. The data belong to a study of blood T cell repertoires in COVID-19. The CDR3 sequence is 12 residues long. The germline V and J ends were trimmed by 10 bases and 7 bases, with 14 bases remaining between them. CDR1 is MNHEY and CDR2 is SVGAGI in the germline V gene. In the original analysis: Estimates of nucleated cell counts were drawn from the amplification of reference gene primers. The assay was immunoSEQ multiplex PCR, and TCRdb's table has in-frame clones only and misses some. V, J and clone size reflect that table, while D and trimming were determined from the DNA. Of 150,000 to 200,000 clones in the sample, roughly 84% were seen once.

The sequencing sample was made of peripheral blood. The genes are TRBV6-5 and TRBJ1-5, with D maybe TRBD1 (5 bases). This clonotype was sampled from a human donor with acute or convalescent COVID-19. The donor label of this sample is uncertain. The CDR3 is CAISGLGQPQHF. The CDR3 DNA is TGTGCCATCTCGGGACTCGGGCAGCCCCAGCATTTT.